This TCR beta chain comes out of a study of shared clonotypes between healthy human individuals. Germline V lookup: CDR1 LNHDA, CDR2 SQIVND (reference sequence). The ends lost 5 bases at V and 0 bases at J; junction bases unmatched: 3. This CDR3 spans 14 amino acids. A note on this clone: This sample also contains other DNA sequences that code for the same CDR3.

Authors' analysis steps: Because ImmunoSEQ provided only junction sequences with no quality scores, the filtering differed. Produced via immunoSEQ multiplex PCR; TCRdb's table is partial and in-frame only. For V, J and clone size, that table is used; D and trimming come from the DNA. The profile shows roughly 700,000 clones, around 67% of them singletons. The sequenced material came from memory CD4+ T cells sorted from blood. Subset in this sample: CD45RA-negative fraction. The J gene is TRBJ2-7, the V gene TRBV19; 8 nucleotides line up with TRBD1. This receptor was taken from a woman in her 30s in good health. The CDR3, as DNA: TGTGCCAGTAGTGCGACAGGGGACTCCTACGAGCAGTACTTC. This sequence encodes CASSATGDSYEQYF.